A selection of T cell receptor beta chains follows, all from one sample in a study of T cell changes during pregnancy in multiple sclerosis. Some clones are missing from TCRdb's copy, which holds only in-frame ones; the method was immunoSEQ multiplex PCR. The sample has tens of thousands of clones; 80% to 95% are singletons. The input for sequencing was CD4+ T cells from peripheral blood mononuclear cells, taken before pregnancy. Receptors were obtained from a female donor with multiple sclerosis, enrolled in a pregnancy study. Both conserved end residues are part of each CDR3. The D gene is left open where the match is weak. Rows give clone size only sometimes, using once, few, many, or a class for an expanded clone.

TRBJ1-2,NA,TRBV13,NA,CASSFGTLNYGYTF,TGTGCCAGCAGCTTCGGGACTCTCAACTATGGCTACACCTTC
TRBJ2-1,few,TRBV6-4,NA,CASSAEWGTGDEQFF,TGTGCCAGCAGTGCCGAGTGGGGCACGGGAGATGAGCAGTTCTTC
TRBJ1-2,NA,TRBV7-9,NA,CASSLDFGQLINYGYTF,TGTGCCAGCAGCTTAGACTTTGGACAGTTAATTAACTATGGCTACACCTTC
TRBJ1-2,NA,TRBV28,NA,CASSYGYYGYTF,TGTGCCAGCAGTTACGGGTACTATGGCTACACCTTC
TRBJ2-3,NA,TRBV2,TRBD1,CASSTGGTTDTQYF,TGTGCCAGCAGCACAGGGGGAACGACAGATACGCAGTATTTT
TRBJ1-5,once,TRBV9,NA,CASSLTQTDQPQHF,TGTGCCAGCAGTTTAACACAGACGGATCAGCCCCAGCATTTT
TRBJ1-1,NA,TRBV27,TRBD1,CASSLRDRGAAFF,TGTGCCAGCAGTTTACGGGACAGGGGAGCAGCTTTCTTT
TRBJ1-2,NA,TRBV6-1,NA,CASSVLRDYGYTF,TGTGCCAGCAGTGTCCTCAGGGACTATGGCTACACCTTC
TRBJ2-3,NA,TRBV5-8,NA,CASSLGQGSSDTQYF,TGTGCCAGCAGCTTGGGGCAGGGGAGTTCAGATACGCAGTATTTT
TRBJ2-1,NA,TRBV7-2,NA,CASSLVTRNEQFF,TGTGCCAGCAGCTTAGTCACGCGAAATGAGCAGTTCTTC
TRBJ2-1,NA,TRBV10-3,TRBD2,CAIMGLAGVEQFF,TGTGCCATCATGGGACTAGCGGGGGTTGAGCAGTTCTTC
TRBJ1-1,NA,TRBV18,NA,CASSLRGGYTEAFF,TGTGCCAGCTCACTACGCGGGGGATACACTGAAGCTTTCTTT
TRBJ1-2,NA,TRBV4-3,NA,CASSQDHQEGYGYTF,TGCGCCAGCAGCCAAGATCATCAGGAGGGATATGGCTACACCTTC
TRBJ2-5,NA,TRBV2,NA,CASSGDSETQYF,TGTGCCAGCAGTGGCGATTCGGAGACCCAGTACTTC
TRBJ2-3,NA,TRBV21-1,NA,CASSKALKREGTDTQYF,TGTGCCAGCAGCAAAGCGCTAAAGCGGGAGGGCACAGATACGCAGTATTTT
TRBJ1-5,NA,TRBV4-1,NA,CASSRQQGANNQPQHF,TGCGCCAGCAGCCGGCAACAGGGAGCGAACAATCAGCCCCAGCATTTT
TRBJ2-5,NA,TRBV2,NA,CASSDWGGNQETQYF,TGTGCCAGCAGTGATTGGGGCGGAAACCAAGAGACCCAGTACTTC
TRBJ1-5,NA,TRBV7-9,NA,CASSQGFNQPQHF,TGTGCCAGCAGCCAGGGTTTCAATCAGCCCCAGCATTTT
TRBJ2-1,NA,TRBV29-1,TRBD2,CSVLSGGVGYNEQFF,TGCAGCGTCCTGAGCGGGGGGGTCGGGTACAATGAGCAGTTCTTC
TRBJ2-7,NA,TRBV2,TRBD1,CASSIGQGAIYEQYF,TGTGCCAGCAGCATCGGACAGGGGGCCATCTACGAGCAGTACTTC
TRBJ1-2,NA,TRBV4-2,NA,CASSQPFVGRGYTF,TGTGCCAGCAGCCAACCCTTCGTGGGGAGGGGCTACACCTTC
TRBJ1-3,once,TRBV5-5,NA,CASSQMEGLSGNTIYF,TGTGCCAGCAGCCAGATGGAGGGGCTGTCTGGAAACACCATATATTTT
TRBJ1-4,NA,TRBV18,TRBD1,CASYRQGYEKLFF,TGTGCCAGCTATCGACAGGGGTACGAAAAACTGTTTTTT
TRBJ2-6,NA,TRBV7-2,NA,CASSLGRAGANVLTF,TGTGCCAGCAGCTTAGGCAGGGCTGGGGCCAACGTCCTGACTTTC
TRBJ2-7,NA,TRBV9,NA,CASTNLFLLVHEQYF,TGTGCCAGCACCAACCTTTTTCTTCTAGTCCACGAGCAGTACTTC
TRBJ2-7,NA,TRBV29-1,NA,CSVEIGGFEQYF,TGCAGCGTTGAAATTGGGGGGTTTGAGCAGTACTTC
TRBJ2-3,NA,TRBV28,TRBD2,CASRSLAGGPNTQYF,TGTGCCAGCAGATCCCTAGCGGGAGGCCCGAATACGCAGTATTTT
TRBJ2-2,NA,TRBV7-3,NA,CASSLKGTTGELFF,TGTGCCAGCAGCTTAAAGGGGACAACCGGGGAGCTGTTTTTT
TRBJ2-7,NA,TRBV28,TRBD1,CASSRTGKGDYEQYF,TGTGCCAGCAGTCGGACAGGGAAAGGGGACTACGAGCAGTACTTC
TRBJ2-1,NA,TRBV4-3,TRBD2,CASSQEGGGAYNEQFF,TGCGCCAGCAGCCAAGAAGGCGGGGGGGCCTACAATGAGCAGTTCTTC
TRBJ1-2,NA,TRBV6-1,NA,CASSASEGRTNYGYTF,TGTGCCAGCAGTGCATCGGAGGGCAGAACTAACTATGGCTACACCTTC
TRBJ2-7,NA,TRBV7-2,NA,CASSLGRSYEQYF,TGTGCCAGCAGCTTAGGCAGATCCTACGAGCAGTACTTC
TRBJ2-7,NA,TRBV4-1,TRBD2,CASSQPRLAGGPSEQYF,TGCGCCAGCAGCCAACCCAGACTAGCGGGAGGGCCCTCCGAGCAGTACTTC
TRBJ1-1,NA,TRBV11-3,NA,CASSLGRGNTEAFF,TGTGCCAGCAGCTTAGGAAGGGGGAACACTGAAGCTTTCTTT
TRBJ2-1,NA,TRBV6-5,TRBD2,CASSWAPGTSSNEQFF,TGTGCCAGCAGTTGGGCCCCCGGGACTAGCAGCAATGAGCAGTTCTTC
TRBJ2-3,NA,TRBV14,TRBD1,CASSYRGWGTDTQYF,TGTGCCAGCAGTTACAGGGGTTGGGGCACAGATACGCAGTATTTT
TRBJ2-3,NA,TRBV7-8,TRBD1,CASSSTGDTDTQYF,TGTGCCAGCAGCTCCACAGGGGACACAGATACGCAGTATTTT
TRBJ2-5,once,TRBV2,NA,CASSRESEETQYF,TGTGCCAGCAGTAGAGAAAGCGAAGAGACCCAGTACTTC
TRBJ1-2,NA,TRBV6-5,TRBD1,CASSRQGTNYGYTF,TGTGCCAGCAGTCGACAGGGGACCAACTATGGCTACACCTTC
TRBJ2-7,NA,TRBV5-5,NA,CASSFQVFYEQYF,TGTGCCAGCAGCTTTCAGGTTTTCTACGAGCAGTACTTC
TRBJ1-3,NA,TRBV4-1,TRBD1,CASSQPDRDDGNTIYF,TGCGCCAGCAGCCAACCGGACAGGGACGATGGAAACACCATATATTTT
TRBJ2-7,NA,TRBV6-1,TRBD2,CASSEAGLAYEQYF,TGTGCCAGCAGTGAAGCGGGACTAGCCTACGAGCAGTACTTC
TRBJ2-4,NA,TRBV28,TRBD2,CASSSGLAGGPGVAAKNIQYF,TGTGCCAGCAGTTCGGGACTAGCGGGAGGGCCTGGGGTTGCGGCCAAAAACATTCAGTACTTC
TRBJ2-2,NA,TRBV28,TRBD2,CASSRSGRGNTGELFF,TGTGCCAGCAGTAGAAGCGGGAGAGGAAACACCGGGGAGCTGTTTTTT
TRBJ2-3,NA,TRBV5-4,NA,CASSPRRVAATDTQYF,TGTGCCAGCAGCCCCCGGCGGGTAGCGGCCACAGATACGCAGTATTTT
TRBJ1-3,NA,TRBV5-4,TRBD1,CASSPGQGAGNTIYF,TGTGCCAGCAGCCCCGGACAGGGGGCTGGAAACACCATATATTTT
TRBJ1-1,once,TRBV10-3,NA,CAISESDRQNTEAFF,TGTGCCATCAGTGAGTCCGACAGGCAAAACACTGAAGCTTTCTTT
TRBJ1-2,NA,TRBV7-3,NA,CASSPGRSGGNVIYTF,TGTGCCAGCAGCCCCGGACGTTCGGGGGGCAACGTGATCTACACCTTC
TRBJ2-7,NA,TRBV5-4,TRBD1,CASSSGQGRDEQYF,TGTGCCAGCAGCTCGGGACAGGGGCGGGACGAGCAGTACTTC